This T cell receptor (beta chain) stems from a study of shared clonotypes between healthy human individuals. With respect to this clone: What it binds is unknown.

Overall study results and limits: The study generally estimated greater richness for naive than memory subsets. Clonotypes not shared had lower generation probabilities than those common to all four donors.

Several immunoSEQ 96-well plates shared each subset's DNA, each plate a replicate. The protocol was immunoSEQ multiplex PCR, while the TCRdb copy is restricted to in-frame clones and leaves out a portion. The sample holds some 650,000 clones, 95% to 98% seen once. The source is a woman in her 30s in good health. The sample was naive CD4+ T cells sorted from blood. Regarding subset: CD45RA+ positively selected.

CDR3 in amino acids: CASSLRSRQLGNTIYF. As DNA, the CDR3 is TGTGCCAGCAGCTTACGTTCGCGACAGCTTGGAAACACCATATATTTT. The chain combines TRBV11-2 with TRBJ1-3, with D maybe TRBD1 (5 bases). CDR3 length equals 16 residues. Deletions cut 2 bases from V and 3 bases from J, with 14 bases between. The germline V gene encodes CDR1 SGHAT and CDR2 FQNNGV.